This TCR beta chain was captured in a study of T cell repertoires in cytomegalovirus infection. TCRdb recomputed calls from the reads with MiXCR, one row per CDR3 protein. Of approximately 190,000 distinct CDR3 sequences in the sample, roughly 27% were seen once. The CDR3 consists of 12 residues. Trimming pared 7 bases from V and 4 bases from J, leaving 11 bases between. Germline assignment: CDR1 SNHLY and CDR2 FYNNEI. The rearrangement uses TRBV2 and TRBJ2-7; the D gene is possibly TRBD1 (7 bases). Sequenced material: PBMCs. This TCR derives from a human donor in good health (CMV status not recorded). Some clones in this sample may be carry-over from other donors' samples. CDR3 in DNA: TGTGCCAGCATGCGGGACAGTTACGAGCAGTACTTC. Its translation: CASMRDSYEQYF.